This T cell receptor (beta chain) appears in the sequencing data of a study of T cells in Graves' hyperthyroidism and ophthalmopathy. Notes on the study in general: Most expanded thyroid clonotypes above 0.001 recurred in blood.

This clonotype was recorded a few times. Its antigen is not identified. Amplified regions were TCR beta CDR3 sequences from RNA transcripts. During a first-round RT-PCR of the TCR CDR3, the HTBI primer set was used. TCRdb ran MiXCR on the multiplex PCR reads and lists one entry per CDR3 protein. The sample lists a few hundred thousand distinct CDR3 sequences; 15% to 20% were seen once. Inclusion characteristics of ophthalmopathy patients comprised a Clinical Activity Score of at least 3, a NOSPECS grade of at least 4, and duration under 3 months. This CDR3 comprises 14 residues. With 0 bases removed from V and 8 bases from J, the gap between germline ends came to 13 bases. Looked up from germline, CDR1 is GTSNPN and CDR2 is SVGIG (reference sequence).

The clonotype originates from a woman aged 18-29 years with Graves' ophthalmopathy. The material sequenced was blood. J is TRBJ2-2 and V is TRBV30; D assignment may be TRBD1 or TRBD2 (5 bases each). CDR3 sequence (DNA): TGTGCCTGGAGTGTACAGTTGGGGGAGGGGGAGCTGTTTTTT. Its protein product is CAWSVQLGEGELFF.